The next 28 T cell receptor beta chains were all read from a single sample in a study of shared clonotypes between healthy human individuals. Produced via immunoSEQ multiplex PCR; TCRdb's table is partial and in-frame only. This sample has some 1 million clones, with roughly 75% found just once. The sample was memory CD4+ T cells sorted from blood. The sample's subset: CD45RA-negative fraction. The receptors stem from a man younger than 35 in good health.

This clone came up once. The DNA of the CDR3 is TGTGCCAGCCGGGACCCGTTAGCGGGAGCCCCGGGGGAGCAGTACTTC. This sequence encodes CASRDPLAGAPGEQYF. V gene TRBV27 combines with J gene TRBJ2-7; 9 bases match TRBD2. Germline CDR1 reads MNHEY; CDR2 reads SMNVEV (reference sequence). V was pared by 8 bases and J by 7 bases, with 18 bases of the junction left unmatched. CDR3 length: 16 amino acids.

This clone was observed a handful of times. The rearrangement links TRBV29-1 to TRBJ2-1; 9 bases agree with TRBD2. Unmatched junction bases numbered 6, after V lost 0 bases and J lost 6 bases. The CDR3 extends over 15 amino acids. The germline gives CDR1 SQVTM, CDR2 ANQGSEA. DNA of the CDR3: TGCAGCGTTGAAGAGGGTGCGGGGGGGCTCAATGAGCAGTTCTTC. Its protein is CSVEEGAGGLNEQFF.

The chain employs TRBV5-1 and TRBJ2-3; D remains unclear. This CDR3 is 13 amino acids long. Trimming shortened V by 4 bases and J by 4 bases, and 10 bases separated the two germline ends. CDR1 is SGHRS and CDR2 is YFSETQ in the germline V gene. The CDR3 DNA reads TGCGCCAGCAGCAGGGTAGTTCCAGATACGCAGTATTTT. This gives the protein CASSRVVPDTQYF.

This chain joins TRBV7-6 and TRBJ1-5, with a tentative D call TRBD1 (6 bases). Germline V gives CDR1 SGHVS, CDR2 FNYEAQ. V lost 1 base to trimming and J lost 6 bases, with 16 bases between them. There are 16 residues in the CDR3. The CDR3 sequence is CASSLGGGGVGQPQHF. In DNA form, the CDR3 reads TGTGCCAGCAGCTTAGGAGGGGGGGGCGTTGGTCAGCCCCAGCATTTT.

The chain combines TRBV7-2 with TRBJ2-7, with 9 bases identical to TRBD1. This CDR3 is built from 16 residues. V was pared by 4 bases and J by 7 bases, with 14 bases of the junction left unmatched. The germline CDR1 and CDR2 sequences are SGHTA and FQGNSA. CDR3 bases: TGTGCCAGCAGCTCGGTCCCCCTACAGGGGGCTGGTGAGCAGTACTTC. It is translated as CASSSVPLQGAGEQYF. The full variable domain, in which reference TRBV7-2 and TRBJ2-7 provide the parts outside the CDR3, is GAGVSQSPSNKVTEKGKDVELRCDPISGHTALYWYRQSLGQGLEFLIYFQGNSAPDKSGLPSDRFSAERTGGSVSTLTIQRTQQEDSAVYLCASSSVPLQGAGEQYFGPGTRLTVT.

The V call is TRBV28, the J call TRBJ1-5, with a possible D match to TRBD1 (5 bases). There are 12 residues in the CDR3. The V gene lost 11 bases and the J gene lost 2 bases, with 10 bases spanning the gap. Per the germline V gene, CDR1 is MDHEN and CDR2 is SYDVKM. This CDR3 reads CAGAVGNQPQHF. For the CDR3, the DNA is TGTGCCGGGGCGGTAGGCAATCAGCCCCAGCATTTT.

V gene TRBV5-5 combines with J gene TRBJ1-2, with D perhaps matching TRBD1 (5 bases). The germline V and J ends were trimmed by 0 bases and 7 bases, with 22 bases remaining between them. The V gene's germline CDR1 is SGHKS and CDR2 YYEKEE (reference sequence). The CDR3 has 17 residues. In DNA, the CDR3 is TGTGCCAGCAGCTTGGCCCTCCCGGACTACGAAACAGGTGGCTACACCTTC. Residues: CASSLALPDYETGGYTF. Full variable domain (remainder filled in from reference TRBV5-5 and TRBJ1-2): DAGVTQSPTHLIKTRGQQVTLRCSPISGHKSVSWYQQVLGQGPQFIFQYYEKEERGRGNFPDRFSARQFPNYSSELNVNALLLGDSALYLCASSLALPDYETGGYTFGSGTRLTVV.

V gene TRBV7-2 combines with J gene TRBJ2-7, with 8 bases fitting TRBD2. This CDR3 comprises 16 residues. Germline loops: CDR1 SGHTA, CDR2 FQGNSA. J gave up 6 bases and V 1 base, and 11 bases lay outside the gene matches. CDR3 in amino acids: CASSLGYSGTSGEQYF. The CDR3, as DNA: TGTGCCAGCAGCTTAGGTTATAGCGGGACATCGGGCGAGCAGTACTTC.

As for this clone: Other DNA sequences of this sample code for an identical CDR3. CDR3 nucleotide sequence: TGCGCCAGCAGCACAGGGACTAGCGGGGGGTCCGAGACCCAGTACTTC. As protein: CASSTGTSGGSETQYF. V and J are TRBV5-1 and TRBJ2-5; 15 positions match TRBD2. The CDR3 totals 16 residues. Trimming took 4 bases from V and 5 from J; bases not matched to a gene: 6. Germline V gene sequence: CDR1 SGHRS, CDR2 YFSETQ.

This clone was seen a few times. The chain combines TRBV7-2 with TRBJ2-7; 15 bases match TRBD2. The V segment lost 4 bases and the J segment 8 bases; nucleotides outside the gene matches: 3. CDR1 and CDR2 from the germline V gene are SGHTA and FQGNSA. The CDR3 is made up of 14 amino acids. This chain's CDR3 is CASSWTSGRDQQYF. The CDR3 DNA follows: TGTGCCAGCAGCTGGACTAGCGGGAGGGATCAGCAGTACTTC.

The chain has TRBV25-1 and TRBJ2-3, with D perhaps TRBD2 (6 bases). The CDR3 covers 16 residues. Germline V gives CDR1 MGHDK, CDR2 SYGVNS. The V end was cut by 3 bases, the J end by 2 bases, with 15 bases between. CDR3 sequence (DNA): TGTGCCAGCAGTGAGAGCCGCGGGACCTACACAGATACGCAGTATTTT. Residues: CASSESRGTYTDTQYF.

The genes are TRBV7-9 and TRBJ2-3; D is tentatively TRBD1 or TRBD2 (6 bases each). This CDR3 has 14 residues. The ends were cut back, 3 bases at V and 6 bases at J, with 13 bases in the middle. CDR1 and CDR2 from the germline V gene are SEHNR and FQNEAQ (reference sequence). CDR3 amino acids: CASSLGASADTQYF. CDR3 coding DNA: TGTGCCAGCAGCTTGGGGGCTAGCGCCGATACGCAGTATTTT.

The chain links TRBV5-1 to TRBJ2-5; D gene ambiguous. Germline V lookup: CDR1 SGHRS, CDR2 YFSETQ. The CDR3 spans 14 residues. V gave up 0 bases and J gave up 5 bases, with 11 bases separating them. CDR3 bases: TGCGCCAGCAGCTTGGAGGGTAGTCGGGAGACCCAGTACTTC. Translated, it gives CASSLEGSRETQYF.

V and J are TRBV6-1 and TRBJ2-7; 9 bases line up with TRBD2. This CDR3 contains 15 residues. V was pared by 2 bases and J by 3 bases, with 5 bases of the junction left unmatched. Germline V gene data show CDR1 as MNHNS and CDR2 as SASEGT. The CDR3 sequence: CASSEMSGGNYEQYF. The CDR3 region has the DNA TGTGCCAGCAGTGAAATGAGCGGGGGGAACTACGAGCAGTACTTC.

The CDR3 nucleotides are TGCGCCAGCAGCACCCGGGACAGGTCCTTCACCGGGGAGCTGTTTTTT. It encodes CASSTRDRSFTGELFF. V usage is TRBV5-1 and J usage is TRBJ2-2, with 8 bases lining up with TRBD1. The CDR3 is 16 residues long. V shed 4 bases, J shed 4 bases, and the junction held 9 bases outside the gene matches. Germline CDR1 is SGHRS and CDR2 is YFSETQ. Full variable domain (outside the CDR3, taken from reference TRBV5-1 and TRBJ2-2): KAGVTQTPRYLIKTRGQQVTLSCSPISGHRSVSWYQQTPGQGLQFLFEYFSETQRNKGNFPGRFSGRQFSNSRSEMNVSTLELGDSALYLCASSTRDRSFTGELFFGEGSRLTVL.

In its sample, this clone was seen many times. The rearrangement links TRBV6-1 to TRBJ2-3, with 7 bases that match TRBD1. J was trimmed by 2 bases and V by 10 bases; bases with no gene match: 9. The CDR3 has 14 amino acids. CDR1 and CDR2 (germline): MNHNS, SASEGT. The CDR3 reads CATHATGITDTQYF. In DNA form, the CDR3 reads TGTGCCACACACGCGACAGGGATCACAGATACGCAGTATTTT.

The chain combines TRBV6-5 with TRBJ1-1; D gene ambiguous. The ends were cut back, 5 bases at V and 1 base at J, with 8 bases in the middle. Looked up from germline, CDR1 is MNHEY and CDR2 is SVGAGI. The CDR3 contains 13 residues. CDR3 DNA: TGTGCCAGCAGTACGGTTGGGAACACTGAAGCTTTCTTT. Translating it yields CASSTVGNTEAFF.

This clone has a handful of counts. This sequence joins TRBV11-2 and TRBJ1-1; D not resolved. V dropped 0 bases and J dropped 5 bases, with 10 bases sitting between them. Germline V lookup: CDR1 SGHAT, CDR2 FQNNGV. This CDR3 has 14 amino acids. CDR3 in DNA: TGTGCCAGCAGCTTAGATGACCGCAAGACTGAAGCTTTCTTT. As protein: CASSLDDRKTEAFF.

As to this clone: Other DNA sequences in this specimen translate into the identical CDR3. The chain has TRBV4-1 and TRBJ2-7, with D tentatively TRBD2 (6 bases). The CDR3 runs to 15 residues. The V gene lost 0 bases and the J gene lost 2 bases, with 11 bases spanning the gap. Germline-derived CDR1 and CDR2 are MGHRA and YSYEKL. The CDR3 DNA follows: TGCGCCAGCAGCCAAGATGGGGGAGGCACCTACGAGCAGTACTTC. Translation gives CASSQDGGGTYEQYF.

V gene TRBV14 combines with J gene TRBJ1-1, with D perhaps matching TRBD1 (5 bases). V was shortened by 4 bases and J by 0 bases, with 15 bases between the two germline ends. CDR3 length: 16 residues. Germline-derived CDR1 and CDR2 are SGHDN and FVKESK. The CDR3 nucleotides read TGTGCCAGCAGCCTACTTGGGGCGTTTATGAACACTGAAGCTTTCTTT. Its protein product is CASSLLGAFMNTEAFF.

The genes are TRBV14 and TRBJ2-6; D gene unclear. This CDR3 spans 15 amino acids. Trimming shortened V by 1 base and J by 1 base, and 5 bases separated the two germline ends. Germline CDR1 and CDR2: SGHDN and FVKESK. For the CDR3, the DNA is TGTGCCAGCAGCCAAGTAGGTTCTGGGGCCAACGTCCTGACTTTC. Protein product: CASSQVGSGANVLTF.

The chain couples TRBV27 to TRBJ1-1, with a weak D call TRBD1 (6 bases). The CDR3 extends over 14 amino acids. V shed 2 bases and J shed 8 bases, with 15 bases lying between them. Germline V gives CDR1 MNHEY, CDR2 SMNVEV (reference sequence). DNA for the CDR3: TGTGCCAGCAGTTTAGCTACAGGGCCATCCGAAGCTTTCTTT. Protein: CASSLATGPSEAFF.

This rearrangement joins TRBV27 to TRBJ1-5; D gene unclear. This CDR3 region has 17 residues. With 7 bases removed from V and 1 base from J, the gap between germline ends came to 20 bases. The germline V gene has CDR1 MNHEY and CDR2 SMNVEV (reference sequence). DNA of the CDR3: TGTGCCAGCACCGTTACCCGGGCCAAGGGCAGCAATCAGCCCCAGCATTTT. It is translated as CASTVTRAKGSNQPQHF.

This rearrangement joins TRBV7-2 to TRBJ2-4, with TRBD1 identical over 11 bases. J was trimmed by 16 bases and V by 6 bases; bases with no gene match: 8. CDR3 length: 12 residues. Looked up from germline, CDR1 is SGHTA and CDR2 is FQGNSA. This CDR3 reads CASSGDRGRIYF. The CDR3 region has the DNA TGTGCCAGCAGTGGGGACAGGGGGAGGATTTACTTC. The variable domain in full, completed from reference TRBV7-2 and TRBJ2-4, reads GAGVSQSPSNKVTEKGKDVELRCDPISGHTALYWYRQSLGQGLEFLIYFQGNSAPDKSGLPSDRFSAERTGGSVSTLTIQRTQQEDSAVYLCASSGDRGRIYFGAGTRLSVL.

This CDR3 reads CASSLGQVGVQPQHF. As DNA, the CDR3 is TGCGCCAGCAGCTTAGGACAGGTCGGAGTACAGCCCCAGCATTTT. J is TRBJ1-5 and V is TRBV4-1; 7 bases map to TRBD1. V shed 5 bases, J shed 7 bases, and the junction held 11 bases outside the gene matches. CDR3 size: 15 residues. Germline V lookup: CDR1 MGHRA, CDR2 YSYEKL.

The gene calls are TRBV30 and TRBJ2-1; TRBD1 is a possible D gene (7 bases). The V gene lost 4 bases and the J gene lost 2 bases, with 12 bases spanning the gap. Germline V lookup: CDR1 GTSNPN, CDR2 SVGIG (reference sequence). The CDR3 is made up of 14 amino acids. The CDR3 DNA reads TGTGCCTGGACCAGGGGGGCCCCCTACAATGAGCAGTTCTTC. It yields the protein CAWTRGAPYNEQFF.

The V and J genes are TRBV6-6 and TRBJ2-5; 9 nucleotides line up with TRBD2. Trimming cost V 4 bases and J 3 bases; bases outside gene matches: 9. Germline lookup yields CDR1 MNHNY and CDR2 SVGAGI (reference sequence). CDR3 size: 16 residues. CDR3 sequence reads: CASSSAGLAGKETQYF. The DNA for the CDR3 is TGTGCCAGCAGTTCTGCGGGGCTAGCGGGGAAAGAGACCCAGTACTTC.

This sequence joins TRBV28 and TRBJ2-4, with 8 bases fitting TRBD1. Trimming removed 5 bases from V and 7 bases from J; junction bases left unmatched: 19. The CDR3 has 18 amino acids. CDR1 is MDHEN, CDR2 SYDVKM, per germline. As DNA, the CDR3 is TGTGCCAGCAGTCCCAACCCGACAGGGGCCCTCGTAACGAACATTCAGTACTTC. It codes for CASSPNPTGALVTNIQYF.